This entry lists 28 T cell receptor beta chains sequenced from one sample in a study of blood T cell repertoires in COVID-19. Measured with immunoSEQ multiplex PCR; TCRdb has only the in-frame clones, and not every one. Here the sample spans hundreds of thousands of clones, 85% to 90% being singletons. Sequencing was carried out using PBMCs or T cells enriched from blood (not recorded which). The receptors come from a woman aged 45 to 65 who had recovered from COVID-19.

The V and J genes are TRBV18 and TRBJ2-1; D is uncertain. CDR1 KGHSH and CDR2 LQKENI come from the germline V gene. The CDR3 length is 14 residues. Trimming took off 6 bases at V and 10 bases at J, with 19 bases between the two ends. The CDR3 here is CASSRNSPRTEQFF. CDR3 DNA sequence: TGTGCCAGCTCCCGTAACTCCCCACGCACCGAGCAGTTCTTC.

V is TRBV20-1 and J is TRBJ2-1; 8 nucleotides match TRBD2. The trim removed 3 bases at V and 8 bases at J, leaving 9 bases unmatched. The CDR3 length is 14 residues. From germline, CDR1 is DFQATT and CDR2 SNEGSKA (reference sequence). In nucleotides, the CDR3 is TGCAGTGCTAGTGTCAGCGGGAGTTCGTATGAGCAGTTCTTC. Protein: CSASVSGSSYEQFF.

This rearrangement joins TRBV9 to TRBJ2-1; a possible D gene is TRBD2 (6 bases). Germline CDR1 is SGDLS and CDR2 is YYNGEE. V was clipped by 4 bases and J by 0 bases, with 14 bases between them. The CDR3 has 16 amino acids. The CDR3 spells CASSSKEGGSYNEQFF. Written as DNA, the CDR3 is TGTGCCAGCAGCTCAAAGGAGGGAGGCTCCTACAATGAGCAGTTCTTC.

The J gene is TRBJ1-1, the V gene TRBV30; weak D call: TRBD1 (5 bases). V lost 3 bases to trimming and J lost 7 bases, with 15 bases between them. This CDR3 comprises 13 residues. Germline assignment: CDR1 GTSNPN and CDR2 SVGIG (reference sequence). CDR3 loop: CAWREGASYEAFF. DNA for the CDR3: TGTGCCTGGAGGGAAGGGGCCAGTTATGAAGCTTTCTTT.

This chain joins TRBV28 and TRBJ2-2, with TRBD2 matching 12 bases. Trimming took 1 base from V and 6 from J; bases not matched to a gene: 6. CDR1 is MDHEN and CDR2 is SYDVKM in the germline V gene. The CDR3 covers 17 residues. CDR3 nucleotides: TGTGCCAGCAGTTTATTGACTAGCGGGAGTCTAGCCGGGGAGCTGTTTTTT. This translates into CASSLLTSGSLAGELFF.

This chain links TRBV27 with TRBJ1-1; perhaps TRBD1 as D (5 bases). V gave up 1 base and J gave up 3 bases, with 6 bases separating them. This CDR3 comprises 13 residues. Germline values: CDR1 MNHEY, CDR2 SMNVEV (reference sequence). This chain's CDR3 is CASSLFRDTEAFF. CDR3 bases: TGTGCCAGCAGTTTATTCAGGGACACTGAAGCTTTCTTT.

In DNA form, the CDR3 reads TGTGCCAGCAGCCGAAGGGACTCTGAAGCTTTCTTT. It specifies CASSRRDSEAFF. This sequence joins TRBV5-5 and TRBJ1-1; D perhaps matches TRBD1 (5 bases). This CDR3 has 12 residues. Germline-derived CDR1 and CDR2 are SGHKS and YYEKEE (reference sequence). Deletions cut 4 bases from V and 6 bases from J, with 10 bases between.

The chain joins TRBV21-1 to TRBJ1-4; the D call of TRBD1 is as the table states it, not checked on the DNA. TRBV21-1 is a known pseudogene. The CDR3 runs to 15 residues. CDR3 loop: CASSKRYRGGEKLFF. DNA of the CDR3: TGTGCCAGCAGCAAAAGGTACAGGGGGGGTGAAAAACTGTTTTTT.

A single count supports this clone. This chain connects TRBV5-1 to TRBJ2-3, with 8 positions matching TRBD1. The CDR3 consists of 15 residues. CDR1 and CDR2 from the germline V gene are SGHRS and YFSETQ. V was pared by 2 bases and J by 7 bases, with 9 bases of the junction left unmatched. The CDR3: CASSFFGQGANTQYF. The DNA for the CDR3 is TGCGCCAGCAGCTTTTTTGGTCAGGGGGCAAATACGCAGTATTTT.

The chain uses TRBV18 and TRBJ2-7, with unresolved D. The CDR3 is made up of 15 amino acids. V lost 2 bases to trimming and J lost 0 bases, with 11 bases between them. Germline CDR1 KGHSH, CDR2 LQKENI. CDR3: CASSPSTTVSYEQYF. CDR3 coding DNA: TGTGCCAGCTCACCATCCACCACTGTCTCCTACGAGCAGTACTTC.

This clone is a singleton in its sample. V usage is TRBV18 and J usage is TRBJ2-7; TRBD2 aligns across 9 bases. CDR1 is KGHSH, CDR2 LQKENI, per germline. Trimming removed 4 bases from V and 3 bases from J; junction bases left unmatched: 7. The CDR3 is 15 amino acids. CDR3 coding DNA: TGTGCCAGCTCACTCGGACTAGCGCCTGGCTACGAGCAGTACTTC. As protein: CASSLGLAPGYEQYF.

The chain combines TRBV14 with TRBJ2-2, with 8 bases fitting TRBD1. V lost 11 bases, J lost 0 bases, and 5 bases stayed unmatched. Looked up from germline, CDR1 is SGHDN and CDR2 is FVKESK. The CDR3 length is 14 residues. CDR3 amino acids: CASGQGANTGELFF. The DNA for the CDR3 is TGTGCCTCCGGACAGGGTGCGAACACCGGGGAGCTGTTTTTT.

This clone has a single count. This chain joins TRBV9 and TRBJ2-1; TRBD2 aligns across 7 bases. V dropped 0 bases and J dropped 5; count of bases not matched to a gene: 2. The CDR3 is 14 amino acids. The germline CDR1 and CDR2 sequences are SGDLS and YYNGEE. The CDR3 bases are TGTGCCAGCAGCGTAGGCGGGAGTAACAATGAGCAGTTCTTC. It translates to CASSVGGSNNEQFF.

The chain is built from TRBV7-2 and TRBJ2-2; TRBD2 aligns across 8 bases. Germline loops: CDR1 SGHTA, CDR2 FQGNSA. The V segment lost 1 base and the J segment 9 bases; nucleotides outside the gene matches: 7. The CDR3 runs 15 residues. In nucleotides, the CDR3 is TGTGCCAGCAGCTTAGGGAGCGGGAGTCTCAGGGAGCTGTTTTTT. This translates into CASSLGSGSLRELFF.

This chain links TRBV28 with TRBJ2-1; 10 bases line up with TRBD2. Germline V gene sequence: CDR1 MDHEN, CDR2 SYDVKM. This CDR3 region has 16 residues. V lost 5 bases, J lost 9 bases, and 13 bases stayed unmatched. The CDR3 nucleotides read TGTGCCAGCAGTGGTCTAGCGGGAGTGCATTACGGTGAGCAGTTCTTC. Translated: CASSGLAGVHYGEQFF.

The rearrangement uses TRBV28 and TRBJ2-1; 15 positions match TRBD2. V was pared by 8 bases and J by 7 bases, with 0 bases of the junction left unmatched. There are 13 residues in the CDR3. The germline V gene has CDR1 MDHEN and CDR2 SYDVKM. The CDR3 protein is CASGTSGRNEQFF. The CDR3 DNA sequence: TGTGCCAGCGGGACTAGCGGGAGGAATGAGCAGTTCTTC.

The chain carries TRBV4-3 and TRBJ1-4; 8 bases match TRBD1. CDR3 size: 15 residues. V dropped 2 bases and J dropped 4; count of bases not matched to a gene: 3. Germline V gene lookup returns CDR1 LGHNA and CDR2 YSLEER. CDR3 sequence (DNA): TGCGCCAGCAGCCAAACGGACAGGGATAATGAAAAACTGTTTTTT. This encodes CASSQTDRDNEKLFF.

The CDR3 DNA follows: TGTGCCAGCAGCTTAGCAGTGACAGGCTACTACGAGCAGTACTTC. It encodes CASSLAVTGYYEQYF. This chain joins TRBV7-2 and TRBJ2-7; maybe TRBD1 (6 bases). The CDR3 length is 15 residues. Trimming took off 0 bases at V and 3 bases at J, with 12 bases between the two ends. From germline, CDR1 is SGHTA and CDR2 FQGNSA. The whole variable domain, filled in from reference TRBV7-2 and TRBJ2-7, reads GAGVSQSPSNKVTEKGKDVELRCDPISGHTALYWYRQSLGQGLEFLIYFQGNSAPDKSGLPSDRFSAERTGGSVSTLTIQRTQQEDSAVYLCASSLAVTGYYEQYFGPGTRLTVT.

The genes are TRBV27 and TRBJ2-2; D is undetermined. In germline, CDR1 is MNHEY, CDR2 SMNVEV (reference sequence). V was cut by 3 bases and J by 7 bases, with 6 bases left in between. CDR3 length: 12 residues. CDR3 bases: TGTGCCAGCAGTTTCGGTGGCGGGGAGCTGTTTTTT. This translates into CASSFGGGELFF.

The CDR3 is CASSSRDSVEQYF. The CDR3 DNA reads as TGTGCCAGCTCATCCCGGGACAGCGTCGAGCAGTACTTC. The chain links TRBV18 to TRBJ2-7, with 7 bases aligning to TRBD1. CDR3 length: 13 residues. CDR1 KGHSH and CDR2 LQKENI come from the germline V gene. The J segment lost 6 bases and the V segment lost 5 bases, leaving 7 bases of the junction unmatched.

Note on this clone: Other DNA sequences in the same sample also yield this CDR3. The chain recombines TRBV2 with TRBJ1-5; TRBD1 agrees at 9 bases. This CDR3 has 14 amino acids. Germline V gives CDR1 SNHLY, CDR2 FYNNEI. The junction had 5 bases not matched to a gene; V was cut back by 6 bases and J by 5 bases. CDR3 bases: TGTGCCAGCAGCCGCGACAGGGGGGATCAGCCCCAGCATTTT. This translates into CASSRDRGDQPQHF.

V gene TRBV2 combines with J gene TRBJ2-1; the match to TRBD2 covers 9 bases. From germline, CDR1 is SNHLY and CDR2 FYNNEI. The V segment lost 10 bases and the J segment 9 bases; nucleotides outside the gene matches: 16. The CDR3 is 15 amino acids. As DNA, the CDR3 is TGTGCCACCGAAACGGGCGGGAGGGCCTCTGGTGAGCAGTTCTTC. Its protein product is CATETGGRASGEQFF.

The chain combines TRBV7-2 with TRBJ1-2; D remains unclear. Per germline, CDR1 SGHTA and CDR2 FQGNSA. This CDR3 is built from 14 residues. With 4 bases removed from V and 2 bases from J, the gap between germline ends came to 11 bases. The CDR3 is CASSSFPGNYGYTF. In nucleotides, the CDR3 is TGTGCCAGCAGCTCTTTCCCAGGAAACTATGGCTACACCTTC.

The chain recombines TRBV19 with TRBJ1-1; D unresolved. This CDR3 comprises 13 residues. The V and J ends lost 6 bases and 5 bases respectively, with 13 bases between them. Germline V gives CDR1 LNHDA, CDR2 SQIVND (reference sequence). The chain's CDR3 is CASSLQETTEAFF. The CDR3 DNA is TGTGCCAGTAGCCTCCAAGAGACAACTGAAGCTTTCTTT.

The chain employs TRBV7-2 and TRBJ2-3, with 10 positions matching TRBD2. The CDR3 consists of 15 residues. The ends lost 5 bases at V and 2 bases at J; junction bases unmatched: 4. The germline gives CDR1 SGHTA, CDR2 FQGNSA. The CDR3 spells CASSIGLADTDTQYF. CDR3 nucleotide sequence: TGTGCCAGCAGCATAGGACTAGCGGACACAGATACGCAGTATTTT.

The CDR3 region is CASSGGPGGNEKLFF. The CDR3 nucleotides read TGTGCCAGCAGCGGGGGACCAGGGGGCAATGAAAAACTGTTTTTT. V gene TRBV9 combines with J gene TRBJ1-4, with 8 bases fitting TRBD1. After removal of 3 bases from V and 5 bases from J, the junction contained 6 bases not matched to a gene. This CDR3 has 15 residues. CDR1 is SGDLS and CDR2 is YYNGEE in the germline V gene.

This clone was detected a few times. The sample contains more than one DNA sequence encoding this CDR3. The V gene is TRBV13, the J gene TRBJ1-6, with 9 positions matching TRBD1. Germline V CDR1 and CDR2: PRHDT, FYEKMQ (reference sequence). The junction had 0 bases not matched to a gene; V was cut back by 0 bases and J by 3 bases. CDR3 length equals 16 residues. CDR3 residues: CASSLGDRGYNSPLHF. The DNA of the CDR3 is TGTGCCAGCAGCTTAGGGGACAGGGGCTATAATTCACCCCTCCACTTT.

CDR3 sequence: CASSRGLVAEAFF. The CDR3 region has the DNA TGTGCCAGCAGTAGGGGGTTGGTTGCTGAAGCTTTCTTT. The rearrangement links TRBV6-5 to TRBJ1-1, with D perhaps TRBD1 (6 bases). The CDR3 is made up of 13 amino acids. Germline V gives CDR1 MNHEY, CDR2 SVGAGI. V gave up 5 bases and J gave up 6 bases, with 13 bases separating them.